The clone carrying this T cell receptor (beta chain) came up many times. The antigen remains unidentified. A junction end diverges from the germline sequence, so it may reflect a read error. Per the germline V gene, CDR1 is SGHTA and CDR2 is FQGNSA. This CDR3 region has 14 residues. From the RT-PCR reads, TCRdb called clonotypes with MiXCR, one entry per CDR3 protein. The table lists fewer than 600,000 distinct CDR3 sequences, more than 7% of them singletons. This specimen comes from a study of response to subunit inactivated influenza vaccine. Study-level points and caveats: Researchers suggested that each seasonal influenza vaccination recruits few new T cells.

Here the sequenced sample was PBMCs from blood, taken roughly 24 months after vaccination. The J gene is TRBJ2-7, the V gene TRBV7-2, with 7 bases aligning to TRBD2. This TCR derives from a man aged 50 to 69 who received an inactivated influenza vaccine. The CDR3, as DNA: TGCGCCAGCAGCTTCGGCGGGAGCTCCTACGAGCAGTACTTC. Its protein product is CASSFGGSSYEQYF.